The 5 T cell receptor beta chains reported below all come from one sample, sequenced in a study of cytomegalovirus exposure and HLA in healthy donors. The PCR ran on 60 Vbeta and 13 Jbeta primers. Produced via immunoSEQ multiplex PCR; TCRdb's table is partial and in-frame only. In the table there are 70,000 to 95,000 clones, 70% to 90% of which are singletons. Material for sequencing was PBMCs. The origin of the receptors is a man between 18 and 29 years old in good health and CMV-seronegative.

The CDR3 bases are TGCGCCAGCAGACAGGGGGAGTTAGCGCATCAGCCCCAGCATTTT. Its protein is CASRQGELAHQPQHF. The V gene is TRBV4-1, the J gene TRBJ1-5, with 8 bases aligning to TRBD1. The V gene end was trimmed by 6 bases and the J gene end by 5 bases; junction bases not matched to a gene: 9. Per germline, CDR1 MGHRA and CDR2 YSYEKL. This CDR3 comprises 15 residues.

This chain connects TRBV6-1 to TRBJ2-3; no clear D. CDR3 size: 14 residues. V was shortened by 1 base and J by 3 bases, with 8 bases between the two germline ends. The germline gives CDR1 MNHNS, CDR2 SASEGT. DNA for the CDR3: TGTGCCAGCAGTGAAGAAGCAGGAACAGATACGCAGTATTTT. Residues: CASSEEAGTDTQYF.

The chain joins TRBV6-6 to TRBJ2-7; 9 bases agree with TRBD1. The germline CDR1 and CDR2 sequences are MNHNY and SVGAGI (reference sequence). V gave up 4 bases and J gave up 3 bases; unmatched junction bases: 10. The length of the CDR3 is 16 residues. CDR3 protein: CASSSPDLTGGYEQYF. In nucleotides, the CDR3 is TGTGCCAGCAGTTCCCCCGACCTGACAGGGGGCTACGAGCAGTACTTC.

This CDR3 reads CASSHPPGRNTEAFF. CDR3 sequence (DNA): TGTGCCAGCAGCCACCCCCCTGGTAGGAACACTGAAGCTTTCTTT. This sequence joins TRBV7-9 and TRBJ1-1, with no clear D. V was pared by 5 bases and J by 1 base, with 14 bases between. Germline V CDR1 and CDR2: SEHNR, FQNEAQ (reference sequence). The CDR3 is 15 amino acids.

The chain carries TRBV27 and TRBJ2-3; a possible D gene is TRBD1 (5 bases). Trimming took 2 bases from V and 6 from J, leaving 15 bases between them. Germline loops: CDR1 MNHEY, CDR2 SMNVEV (reference sequence). CDR3 length: 15 amino acids. CDR3 region: CASSLGVRESDTQYF. The CDR3 bases are TGTGCCAGCAGTTTAGGAGTCAGGGAATCCGATACGCAGTATTTT.